This T cell receptor beta chain was captured by sequencing in a study of molecular identifiers for immune sequencing clone quantification. Germline V gene data show CDR1 as SEHNR and CDR2 as FQNEAQ (reference sequence). CDR3 length: 14 amino acids. Germline trimming cut 5 bases from V and 11 bases from J; bases unmatched to any gene: 8. TCRdb fed the PCR reads into MiXCR, producing one record per CDR3 protein. Here the sample spans about 97,000 distinct CDR3 sequences, 20% to 25% being singletons. The chain links TRBV7-9 to TRBJ1-6; TRBD1 agrees at 8 bases. This receptor was taken from a human donor in good health. Some libraries in this study had Jurkat cell RNA spiked in. The sample comprised naive CD8+ T cells from blood, with Jurkat cell RNA spiked in. The sample's subset: FACS-sorted CD8+CD4-CCR7+CD45RA+ naive T cells. DNA for the CDR3: TGTGCCAGCAGCATCGGGACAGGAAATCCACCCCTCCACTTT. Translation: CASSIGTGNPPLHF.